Listed below are T cell receptor beta chains from one sample, sequenced in a study of cytomegalovirus exposure and HLA in healthy donors. The table came from immunoSEQ multiplex PCR; TCRdb's copy has only in-frame clones and leaves some out. The sample comprises a few hundred thousand clones, just over 85% of which are singletons, and 0.83% rests with the top ten. The sample taken for sequencing was PBMCs. Receptors were obtained from a woman aged 18-30 years in good health and CMV-seronegative. The CDR3 runs from the conserved cysteine through the conserved F or W. A D gene is named only where the DNA matches it firmly. Size values are once, few and many counts, or a class for expanded clones, and some rows have none.

j_call v_call d_call clone_size cdr3_nt cdr3_aa
TRBJ2-7 TRBV30 . once TGTGCCTGGAGTGTACGTGTCCCGAGGTCGAAGGACGAGCAGTACTTC CAWSVRVPRSKDEQYF
TRBJ2-7 TRBV5-1 TRBD1 few TGCGCCAGCAGCTTGGGACAGGGTTTCAACGAGCAGTACTTC CASSLGQGFNEQYF
TRBJ1-4 TRBV27 TRBD1 once TGTGCCAGCAGGGTGGCCAGGGGGGCACAACTGTTTTTT CASRVARGAQLFF
TRBJ1-1 TRBV10-3 . . TGTGCCATCAGTGAGGCAGGGATAGACGCTGAAGCTTTCTTT CAISEAGIDAEAFF
TRBJ1-1 TRBV6-5 TRBD1 . TGTGCCAGCAGTTACAGGAGTGGGACAGGGCGCACTGAAGCTTTCTTT CASSYRSGTGRTEAFF
TRBJ2-5 TRBV4-1 . . TGCGCCAGCAATGTGGGGCAGGAGTACCAAGAGACCCAGTACTTC CASNVGQEYQETQYF
TRBJ1-2 TRBV28 TRBD1 . TGTGCCAGCAGTCGTCTCCTTCTCCGGGACAGGGGCCTCTCGGGGTATGGCTACACCTTC CASSRLLLRDRGLSGYGYTF
TRBJ1-5 TRBV27 . once TGTGCCAGCAGTTTTGGAGATAGCAATCAGCCCCAGCATTTT CASSFGDSNQPQHF
TRBJ1-3 TRBV28 . . TGTGCCAGCAGTTTATCGGGAGCTGGAAACACCATATATTTT CASSLSGAGNTIYF
TRBJ1-3 TRBV30 . once TGTGCCTGCCAAACAGGGTTCTCTGGAAACACCATATATTTT CACQTGFSGNTIYF